This section outlines one T cell receptor beta chain sequence together with its context. The same CDR3 is also encoded by other DNA sequences in this sample. The data were obtained in a study of blood T cell repertoires in COVID-19. Turning to the study itself: COVID-19 samples, acute and convalescent, were from the United States, Italy and Spain.

Trimming cost V 5 bases and J 1 base, with 9 bases left between them. This CDR3 is 13 amino acids long. In germline, CDR1 is SGHNT, CDR2 YENEEA. As handled by the study authors: Amplification from reference gene primers served as the basis for estimated nucleated cell counts. Here immunoSEQ multiplex PCR was the method, and the copy in TCRdb shows in-frame clones only, minus some. D and trimming come from the DNA, and the V and J calls and clone size come from that table. The sample holds nearly 200,000 clones; approximately 85% are singletons and the top ten take about 5.1%. This sequence joins TRBV11-3 and TRBJ2-7; D possibly corresponds to TRBD2 (6 bases). This TCR was sampled from a woman in her seventies with active or convalescent COVID-19. The sequencing sample was made of peripheral blood. CDR3 coding DNA: TGTGCCAGCAGCCCCGGAGGGTCCTACGAGCAGTACTTC. This translates into CASSPGGSYEQYF.